Listed below are T cell receptor beta chains from one sample, sequenced in a study of T cell responses to AZD1222 COVID-19 vaccine. Repertoires were generated with immunoSEQ multiplex PCR, while TCRdb's copy carries only in-frame clones and drops some. Of some 120,000 clones in the sample, roughly 87% were seen once. The material sequenced was peripheral blood, taken on day 0 of AZD1222 vaccination. These receptors originate from an adult in good health. CDR3s include the opening cysteine and the closing phenylalanine or tryptophan. The order of the fields is V gene, J gene, D gene, clone size, CDR3 DNA, CDR3 protein. The D gene is left open where the match is weak. A clone size is listed for some rows: how often the clone was seen (once, few, many), or a class if it is expanded.

TRBV11-2,TRBJ1-1,.,.,TGTGCCAGCAGCTCCCTTCGCTTGACTGAAGCTTTCTTT,CASSSLRLTEAFF
TRBV7-3,TRBJ2-3,TRBD2,.,TGTGCCAGCAGCCCAGACCGAACGGGGGGAACCACAGATACGCAGTATTTT,CASSPDRTGGTTDTQYF
TRBV24-1,TRBJ1-1,TRBD1,.,TGTGCCACCAGTGAGTCCGGGACAGGGGGCACTGAAGCTTTCTTT,CATSESGTGGTEAFF
TRBV7-8,TRBJ1-5,.,.,TGTGCCAGCAGCTTATCGCCTAATCAGCCCCAGCATTTT,CASSLSPNQPQHF
TRBV6-4,TRBJ2-3,.,.,TGTGCCAGCAGTGACGGGAGCACAGATACGCAGTATTTT,CASSDGSTDTQYF
TRBV6-2/TRBV6-3,TRBJ2-2,.,.,TGTGCCAGCAGCCCCCGGGCTAGCGACGGCGGGGAGCTGTTTTTT,CASSPRASDGGELFF
TRBV3-1/TRBV3-2,TRBJ2-3,.,.,TGTGCCAGCAGCCAAACAGCCGGTACGGGTCCCACAGATACGCAGTATTTT,CASSQTAGTGPTDTQYF
TRBV19,TRBJ2-2,TRBD2,.,TGTGCCAGTAGTATAGATCGGGCTAGCGGGGGGATGAACACCGGGGAGCTGTTTTTT,CASSIDRASGGMNTGELFF
TRBV30,TRBJ1-4,.,.,TGTGCCTGGAGTTCGGGGTCCGCAACTAATGAAAAACTGTTTTTT,CAWSSGSATNEKLFF
TRBV5-1,TRBJ2-1,TRBD2,.,TGCGCCAGCAGCTCTAGCGGAAGCTCCTACAATGAGCAGTTCTTC,CASSSSGSSYNEQFF
TRBV5-1,TRBJ2-5,.,.,TGCGCCAGCAGCTTGATTGGACTTCAAGAGACCCAGTACTTC,CASSLIGLQETQYF
TRBV5-1,TRBJ2-6,.,few,TGCGCCAGCAGCTTGGGGTCTGGGGCCAACGTCCTGACTTTC,CASSLGSGANVLTF
TRBV15,TRBJ2-2,.,.,TGTGCCACCAGTTCTCATGAGGATAACACCGGGGAGCTGTTTTTT,CATSSHEDNTGELFF
TRBV12-5,TRBJ2-7,TRBD1,.,TGTGCTAGCGGACAGGGCACCTACGAGCAGTACTTC,CASGQGTYEQYF
TRBV10-1,TRBJ2-6,.,.,TGCGCCAGCAGTGATAGTACCTCTGGGGCCAACGTCCTGACTTTC,CASSDSTSGANVLTF
TRBV15,TRBJ2-5,.,.,TGTGCCACCAGCAGAGCCCCCGAGTACCAAGAGACCCAGTACTTC,CATSRAPEYQETQYF
TRBV7-9,TRBJ2-2,TRBD2,.,TGTGCCAGCCGCCTCACACCCGGGGGGGCCTTGGACGGGGAGCTGTTTTTT,CASRLTPGGALDGELFF
TRBV19,TRBJ2-7,TRBD1,.,TGTGCCAGTAGTATAGGGGGACAGGGGGCGTCCTACGAGCAGTACTTC,CASSIGGQGASYEQYF
TRBV2,TRBJ1-1,.,.,TGTGCCAGCAGTGGGATGAACACTGAAGCTTTCTTT,CASSGMNTEAFF
TRBV18,TRBJ2-7,.,.,TGTGCCAGCTCACCATACCGTGCCTACGAGCAGTACTTC,CASSPYRAYEQYF
TRBV2,TRBJ1-1,.,.,TGTGCCAGCACTCTAGGGGGTCGGGCTTTCTTT,CASTLGGRAFF
TRBV18,TRBJ1-1,TRBD1,.,TGTGCCAGCTCACCGGGACAGCAAGGAAGAAACACTGAAGCTTTCTTT,CASSPGQQGRNTEAFF
TRBV5-6,TRBJ2-7,.,few,TGTGCCAGCAGCTTGGCTGAGTACGAGCAGTACTTC,CASSLAEYEQYF
TRBV7-9,TRBJ2-3,.,.,TGTGCCAGCAGCTTTTCAATCGAAGATACGCAGTATTTT,CASSFSIEDTQYF
TRBV7-2,TRBJ2-7,.,few,TGTGCCAGCAGCTTAGACACCTCCTACGAGCAGTACTTC,CASSLDTSYEQYF
TRBV3-1/TRBV3-2,TRBJ2-5,.,.,TGTGCCAGCAGCCTCCGGGCCTTCGGGGAGACCCAGTACTTC,CASSLRAFGETQYF
TRBV2,TRBJ2-1,.,.,TGTGCCAGCAGACCCGGCGTCAATGAGCAGTTCTTC,CASRPGVNEQFF
TRBV7-9,TRBJ2-1,TRBD2,.,TGTGCCAGCAGCCAGGGACTAGCGGGGATCCATGAGCAGTTCTTC,CASSQGLAGIHEQFF
TRBV2,TRBJ1-2,TRBD1,.,TGTGCCAGCAGTGAATGGGGGGCAGGGGGAGGCTATGGCTACACCTTC,CASSEWGAGGGYGYTF
TRBV29-1,TRBJ1-1,.,.,TGCAGCGTGCAACCAGAGGGGAACACTGAAGCTTTCTTT,CSVQPEGNTEAFF
TRBV4-3,TRBJ1-4,.,.,TGCGCCAGCAGCCAAGATAGACAGTTAAATGAAAAACTGTTTTTT,CASSQDRQLNEKLFF
TRBV7-2,TRBJ2-6,.,.,TGTGCCAGCAGCTCCAGGATCTCTGGGGCCAACGTCCTGACTTTC,CASSSRISGANVLTF
TRBV4-1,TRBJ1-1,.,.,TGCGCCAGCAGCCAAGGAAGGTTCACTGAAGCTTTCTTT,CASSQGRFTEAFF
TRBV6-5,TRBJ1-1,.,.,TGTGCCAGCAGGGGGCCGGGGAAAATCACTGAAGCTTTCTTT,CASRGPGKITEAFF
TRBV19,TRBJ1-5,.,.,TGTGCCAGACGAGGACGGCCTAGCAATCAGCCCCAGCATTTT,CARRGRPSNQPQHF
TRBV29-1,TRBJ2-7,TRBD1,.,TGCAGTATAACAGGGGTTTCCTACGAGCAGTACTTC,CSITGVSYEQYF
TRBV23-1,TRBJ1-4,.,.,TGCGCCAGCAGTCAATCGGGCCCCTTCGAACGAGCAACTAATGAAAAACTGTTTTTT,CASSQSGPFERATNEKLFF
TRBV28,TRBJ1-1,.,once,TGTGCCAGCAGTCTTCCCCCGGGACACCCGATGTCTGAAGCTTTCTTT,CASSLPPGHPMSEAFF
TRBV11-3,TRBJ2-7,TRBD1,.,TGTGCCAGCAGCGGACAGGTTGGAGACGAGCAGTACTTC,CASSGQVGDEQYF
TRBV4-3,TRBJ2-7,TRBD2,.,TGCGCCAGCAGCCCTAGGGAGCAGGGGTTGGAGACTAGCGGGAGACGGTCCTACGAGCAGTACTTC,CASSPREQGLETSGRRSYEQYF
TRBV29-1,TRBJ2-5,.,.,TGCAGCGTTGGGCTTCGGCTCCAAGAGACCCAGTACTTC,CSVGLRLQETQYF
TRBV7-9,TRBJ2-7,TRBD1,.,TGTGCCAGCAGCAATGCCGGGACAGTCTCCTCCTACGAGCAGTACTTC,CASSNAGTVSSYEQYF
TRBV6-5,TRBJ1-6,.,few,TGTGCCAGCAGGGGCAGCCTTAGGAATTCACCCCTCCACTTT,CASRGSLRNSPLHF
TRBV19,TRBJ2-3,.,.,TGTGCCAGTAGTATCCACGGACAGAGAAGCGATACTGGAGACGGCGATACGCAGTATTTT,CASSIHGQRSDTGDGDTQYF
TRBV23-1,TRBJ1-5,.,once,TGCGCCAGCAGTCAATACCTGACAAATAGCAATCAGCCCCAGCATTTT,CASSQYLTNSNQPQHF
TRBV24-1,TRBJ2-3,TRBD2,once,TGTGCCACCAGTGATTTTCCCAGCGGGGGGCTGGCAGATACGCAGTATTTT,CATSDFPSGGLADTQYF
TRBV9,TRBJ1-5,.,.,TGTGCCAGCAGCGTGGGGGGCAATAGCAATCAGCCCCAGCATTTT,CASSVGGNSNQPQHF
TRBV11-2,TRBJ2-7,TRBD2,few,TGTGCCAGCAGCCCGATACAGAGAGCGGGAACCTACGAGCAGTACTTC,CASSPIQRAGTYEQYF
TRBV5-6,TRBJ1-5,TRBD1,.,TGTGCCAGCAGCCAGGGGGACAGGGGAAATCAGCCCCAGCATTTT,CASSQGDRGNQPQHF